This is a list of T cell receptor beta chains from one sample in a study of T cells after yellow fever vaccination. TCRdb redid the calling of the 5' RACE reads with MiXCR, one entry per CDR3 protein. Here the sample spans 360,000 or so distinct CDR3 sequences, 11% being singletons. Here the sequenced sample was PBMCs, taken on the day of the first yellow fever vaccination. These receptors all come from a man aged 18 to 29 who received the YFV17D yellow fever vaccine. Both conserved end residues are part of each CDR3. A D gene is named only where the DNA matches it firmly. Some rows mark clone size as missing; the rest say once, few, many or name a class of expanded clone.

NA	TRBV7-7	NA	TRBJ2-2	CASSPPGNGELFF	TGTGCCAGCAGCCCCCCCGGGAACGGGGAGCTGTTTTTT
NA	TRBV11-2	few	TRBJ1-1	CASSSGQGQMNTEAFF	TGTGCCAGCAGCTCCGGTCAAGGACAGATGAACACTGAAGCTTTCTTT
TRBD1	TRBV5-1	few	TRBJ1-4	CASRTGVITNEKLFF	TGCGCCAGCCGTACAGGGGTAATAACTAATGAAAAACTGTTTTTT
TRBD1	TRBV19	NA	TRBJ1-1	CASGQGARTEAFF	TGTGCCAGCGGACAGGGGGCGCGCACTGAAGCTTTCTTT
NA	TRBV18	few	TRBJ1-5	CASSRDNNQPQHF	TGTGCCAGCTCACGGGACAACAATCAGCCCCAGCATTTT
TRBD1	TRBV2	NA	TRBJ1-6	CASSEARDRDSSPLHF	TGTGCCAGCAGTGAAGCGAGGGACAGGGATAGTTCACCCCTCCACTTT
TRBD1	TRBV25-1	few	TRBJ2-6	CASSDDRAGANVLTF	TGTGCCAGCAGCGACGACAGGGCTGGGGCCAACGTCCTGACTTTC
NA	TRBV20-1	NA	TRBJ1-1	CSARGPGHPNTEAFF	TGCAGTGCTAGAGGACCGGGACACCCGAACACTGAAGCTTTCTTT
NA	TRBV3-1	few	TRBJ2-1	CASSQVGGAQEQFF	TGTGCCAGCAGCCAAGTTGGGGGGGCGCAGGAGCAGTTCTTC
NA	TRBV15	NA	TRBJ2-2	CATSTLTGELFF	TGTGCCACCAGCACGTTGACCGGGGAGCTGTTTTTT
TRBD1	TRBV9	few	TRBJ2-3	CASSVEQGADTQYF	TGTGCCAGCAGCGTCGAACAGGGGGCAGATACGCAGTATTTT
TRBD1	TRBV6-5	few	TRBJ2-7	CASSYSAGGLRHEQYF	TGTGCCAGCAGTTACTCCGCAGGGGGCTTACGACACGAGCAGTACTTC
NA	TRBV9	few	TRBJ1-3	CASSVSESGNTIYF	TGTGCCAGCAGCGTATCTGAGAGTGGAAACACCATATATTTT
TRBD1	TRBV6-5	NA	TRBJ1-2	CASSWTGAHGYTF	TGTGCCAGCAGTTGGACAGGGGCCCATGGCTACACCTTC
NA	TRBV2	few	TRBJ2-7	CASSDFPGKRYEQYF	TGTGCCAGCAGTGATTTCCCGGGGAAAAGGTACGAGCAGTACTTC
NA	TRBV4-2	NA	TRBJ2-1	CASSQVKRENEQFF	TGTGCCAGCAGCCAAGTTAAGAGAGAGAATGAGCAGTTCTTC
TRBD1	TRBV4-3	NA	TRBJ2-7	CASSHGTGADEQYF	TGCGCCAGCAGCCATGGGACAGGGGCAGACGAGCAGTACTTC
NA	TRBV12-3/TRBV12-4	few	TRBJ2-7	CASSRGPYSPTYEQYF	TGTGCCAGCAGTCGCGGGCCCTACTCCCCCACCTACGAGCAGTACTTC
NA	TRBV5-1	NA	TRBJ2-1	CASSFGGPAGEQFF	TGCGCCAGCAGCTTTGGTGGTCCCGCTGGTGAGCAGTTCTTC
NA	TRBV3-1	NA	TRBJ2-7	CASSHTGYEQYF	TGTGCCAGCAGCCATACGGGCTACGAGCAGTACTTC